These T cell receptor beta chains were read from a single sample in a study of cytomegalovirus exposure and HLA in healthy donors. Clones were sequenced by immunoSEQ multiplex PCR, and TCRdb holds only the in-frame ones, with some missing. The table shows 100,000 or so clones, with roughly 15% occurring only once. The sequencing sample was made of PBMCs. These receptors all stem from a female donor in good health and CMV-seronegative. Each CDR3 is given with its conserved first and last residue. The order of the fields is D gene, V gene, J gene, clone size, CDR3 DNA, CDR3 protein. A D gene is named only where the DNA matches it firmly. Size tells how often a clone was seen (once, few, many) or the class of an expanded clone, and some rows leave it out.

TRBD1,TRBV10-2,TRBJ2-2,few,TGCGCCAGCAGTGTGACAGGGGTCCCCGGGGAGCTGTTTTTT,CASSVTGVPGELFF
.,TRBV5-4,TRBJ2-5,.,TGTGCCAGCAGCTTGGCGGGGGGCCCCCAAGAGACCCAGTACTTC,CASSLAGGPQETQYF
TRBD2,TRBV4-1,TRBJ2-3,few,TGCGCCAGCAGCCAGTCCAACGGGAGGAGTAACGGGCATACGCAGTATTTT,CASSQSNGRSNGHTQYF
TRBD1,TRBV4-3,TRBJ1-2,few,TGCGCCAGCAGCCAAGGGGACAGGGGGTATGATGGCTACACCTTC,CASSQGDRGYDGYTF
TRBD1,TRBV5-1,TRBJ2-1,few,TGCGCCAGCAGCTTGGGGACAGGGGGGCCCTACAATGAGCAGTTCTTC,CASSLGTGGPYNEQFF
TRBD2,TRBV4-3,TRBJ2-1,.,TGCGCCAGCAGCCCCGGCGGGGGGGGCACCTACAATGAGCAGTTCTTC,CASSPGGGGTYNEQFF
.,TRBV30,TRBJ2-7,.,TGTGCCTGGAGGGCCGGGTCGTACGAGCAGTACTTC,CAWRAGSYEQYF
.,TRBV20-1,TRBJ2-1,few,TGCAGTGGAATGGCTAGCAGTGAGCAGTTCTTC,CSGMASSEQFF
.,TRBV4-3,TRBJ1-4,few,TGCGCCAGCAGCCAACTGAGGGCAACTAATGAAAAACTGTTTTTT,CASSQLRATNEKLFF
TRBD1,TRBV18,TRBJ2-3,.,TGTGCCAGCTCACCCAATGGACAGGGCGCAGATACGCAGTATTTT,CASSPNGQGADTQYF
.,TRBV28,TRBJ2-7,.,TGTGCCAGCAGCCAGGGCCTCCCGGGGGCCTACGAGCAGTACTTC,CASSQGLPGAYEQYF
TRBD1,TRBV6-6,TRBJ1-2,.,TGTGCCAGCAGTTACTCCGGGACAGGGGGCGATGGCTACACCTTC,CASSYSGTGGDGYTF
.,TRBV7-9,TRBJ1-1,.,TGTGCCAGCAGCCAGGAGGGCCACACTGAAGCTTTCTTT,CASSQEGHTEAFF
.,TRBV29-1,TRBJ1-4,.,TGCAGCGTTGAAGGGTTCGGTGAAAAACTGTTTTTT,CSVEGFGEKLFF
.,TRBV5-6,TRBJ2-7,.,TGTGCCAGCAGCTTTACAACCCCGACTACGGAGCAGTACTTC,CASSFTTPTTEQYF
TRBD2,TRBV5-1,TRBJ2-7,few,TGCGCCAGCAGAAGACCGGGACTAGCAAACCTCGGCGAGCAGTACTTC,CASRRPGLANLGEQYF
TRBD1,TRBV6-5,TRBJ2-5,.,TGTGCCAGCAGTTCGAAACAGGGGTCGGAGACCCAGTACTTC,CASSSKQGSETQYF
.,TRBV18,TRBJ1-1,.,TGTGCCAGCTCACCACCGGCATTGAACACTGAAGCTTTCTTT,CASSPPALNTEAFF
TRBD2,TRBV27,TRBJ2-3,.,TGTGCCAGCAGTTTAAGACTAGCGGGAGGGCCCTACGGCACAGATACGCAGTATTTT,CASSLRLAGGPYGTDTQYF
TRBD1,TRBV15,TRBJ1-5,.,TGTGCCACCAGCGGAAGTAGACAGGGAAATCAGCCCCAGCATTTT,CATSGSRQGNQPQHF
.,TRBV4-1,TRBJ2-7,.,TGCGCCAGCAGCCAAGAACGACAGAGCTCCTACGAGCAGTACTTC,CASSQERQSSYEQYF
.,TRBV7-2,TRBJ2-1,.,TGTGCCAGCAGCTTAGGGACTAAGAGGTTCTTC,CASSLGTKRFF
TRBD1,TRBV10-2,TRBJ1-1,.,TGCGCCAGCAGTGGGCCTCCGGACAGGCCCTTAACTGAAGCTTTCTTT,CASSGPPDRPLTEAFF
.,TRBV28,TRBJ1-1,.,TGTGCCAGCACCCAACTCCGGGGGAATACTGAAGCTTTCTTT,CASTQLRGNTEAFF
.,TRBV30,TRBJ1-2,.,TGTGCCTGGAGTGTACGGGCAGGGGATTGCTACACCTTC,CAWSVRAGDCYTF
TRBD1,TRBV19,TRBJ1-2,few,TGTGCCAGTAGTGTGACAGGGGATGGCTACACCTTC,CASSVTGDGYTF
.,TRBV9,TRBJ2-3,few,TGTGCCAGCAGCGTATACTCTGGACTTGAGCAGTATTTT,CASSVYSGLEQYF
.,TRBV6-5,TRBJ1-2,.,TGTGCCAGCAGTTACGCAGGTCCCCACGCAGGCTATGGCTACACCTTC,CASSYAGPHAGYGYTF
TRBD2,TRBV4-1,TRBJ2-5,.,TGCGCCAGCAGTCTAAGACCGGGACTAGTCCCAGGGACCCAGTACTTC,CASSLRPGLVPGTQYF
TRBD2,TRBV5-1,TRBJ2-3,.,TGCGCCAGCAGCTTAGGACTAGCGGGGGCCCCAGATACGCAGTATTTT,CASSLGLAGAPDTQYF
.,TRBV7-2,TRBJ2-5,.,TGTGCCAGCAGTGGTGAGGGCCGCCAAGAGACCCAGTACTTC,CASSGEGRQETQYF
.,TRBV5-4,TRBJ2-4,.,TGTGCCAGCAGCTCGGCGCCGGGACGGACTATAGCCAAAAACATTCAGTACTTC,CASSSAPGRTIAKNIQYF
.,TRBV30,TRBJ2-5,few,TGTGCCTGGGGGACCAGGGGTTATGAGACCCAGTACTTC,CAWGTRGYETQYF
.,TRBV7-2,TRBJ1-1,.,TGTGCCAGCAGCCTAGGAGTGAACTCTGAAGCTTTCTTT,CASSLGVNSEAFF
.,TRBV18,TRBJ1-1,.,TGTGCCAGCTCACCGGGAGGGCCCACTGAAGCTTTCTTT,CASSPGGPTEAFF
.,TRBV29-1,TRBJ2-1,few,TGCAGCGTTGGGGTAGGAGGCTACAATGAGCAGTTCTTC,CSVGVGGYNEQFF
.,TRBV21-1,TRBJ1-2,.,TGTGCCAGCAGCAAAGGATACATCGGGTGTGTAGGTGGCTACACCTTC,CASSKGYIGCVGGYTF
TRBD1,TRBV4-3,TRBJ1-4,.,TGCGCCAGCAGCCAGAGACAGGGCAATGAAAAACTGTTTTTT,CASSQRQGNEKLFF
TRBD1,TRBV11-2,TRBJ1-5,few,TGTGCCAGCAGCCGAACAGGGGCGGCCAATCAGCCCCAGCATTTT,CASSRTGAANQPQHF
.,TRBV19,TRBJ2-3,.,TGTGCCAGTAGATCCACGGGGGTTGTCGGACACCCCACAGATACGCAGTATTTT,CASRSTGVVGHPTDTQYF
TRBD1,TRBV6-1,TRBJ2-4,few,TGTGCCAGCAACCACCGGGACAGGGGGAAGATTCAGTACTTC,CASNHRDRGKIQYF
TRBD1,TRBV10-2,TRBJ2-3,.,TGCGCCAGCAGGCCTAGACAGGGGGCCGAGCGCACAGATACGCAGTATTTT,CASRPRQGAERTDTQYF
.,TRBV7-2,TRBJ1-3,.,TGTGCCAGCAGCTTAGCCCTCTCTGGAAACACCATATATTTT,CASSLALSGNTIYF
.,TRBV7-3,TRBJ2-3,.,TGTGCCAGCAGCTTAACGTTTCGAGCGCATACGCAGTATTTT,CASSLTFRAHTQYF
.,TRBV30,TRBJ1-2,few,TGTGCCGGGACCTCGACAGGACCTTTCGCACGTAACTATGGCTACACCTTC,CAGTSTGPFARNYGYTF
TRBD1,TRBV28,TRBJ1-1,.,TGTGCCAGCAGCCCCCCGGGACAGGAGAAGTGGGACACTGAAGCTTTCTTT,CASSPPGQEKWDTEAFF
.,TRBV5-4,TRBJ2-1,few,TGTGCCAGCAGCGGGAGTTCGGGTAGGCAGTTCTTC,CASSGSSGRQFF
.,TRBV2,TRBJ2-1,.,TGTGCCAGCAGTGAGCTAGCCTCCTCCTACAATGAGCAGTTCTTC,CASSELASSYNEQFF
.,TRBV7-9,TRBJ2-7,few,TGTGCCAGCAGCCAGACAGGAAACGCCTACGAGCAGTACTTC,CASSQTGNAYEQYF
.,TRBV5-6,TRBJ1-3,.,TGTGCCAGCAGCTTAGGCACAGGTGCTGGAGGAAACACCATATATTTT,CASSLGTGAGGNTIYF
.,TRBV29-1,TRBJ2-7,few,TGCAGCGTTGGGGGTGAAGGGGCGTACGAGCAGTACTTC,CSVGGEGAYEQYF
.,TRBV4-3,TRBJ2-5,few,TGCGCCAGCAGCCAAGACTCTGGGCGAGAGACCCAGTACTTC,CASSQDSGRETQYF
TRBD1,TRBV28,TRBJ2-7,.,TGTGCCAGCAGTGCCACTAGACAGGGATTGTACGAGCAGTACTTC,CASSATRQGLYEQYF
.,TRBV2,TRBJ2-5,.,TGTGCCAGCAGTCCGCCGACTAGTGGCCAAGAGACCCAGTACTTC,CASSPPTSGQETQYF
TRBD2,TRBV9,TRBJ2-3,few,TGTGCCAGCAGCCTAGCGGGGAAAGAATTCACAGATACGCAGTATTTT,CASSLAGKEFTDTQYF
TRBD1,TRBV30,TRBJ1-2,.,TGTGCCTGGAGTGGGACAGGGGTAGGCTACACCTTC,CAWSGTGVGYTF
.,TRBV29-1,TRBJ1-2,few,TGCAGCGTTTCCGGAGGGATCCAAGCTAACTATGGCTACACCTTC,CSVSGGIQANYGYTF
.,TRBV7-9,TRBJ1-4,.,TGTGCCAGCAGCTTTGGGACATTGAAGGTGCGGTATGAAAAACTGTTTTTT,CASSFGTLKVRYEKLFF
.,TRBV5-1,TRBJ2-7,.,TGCGCCAGCAGCACGGACAGTTACTCCTACGAGCAGTACTTC,CASSTDSYSYEQYF